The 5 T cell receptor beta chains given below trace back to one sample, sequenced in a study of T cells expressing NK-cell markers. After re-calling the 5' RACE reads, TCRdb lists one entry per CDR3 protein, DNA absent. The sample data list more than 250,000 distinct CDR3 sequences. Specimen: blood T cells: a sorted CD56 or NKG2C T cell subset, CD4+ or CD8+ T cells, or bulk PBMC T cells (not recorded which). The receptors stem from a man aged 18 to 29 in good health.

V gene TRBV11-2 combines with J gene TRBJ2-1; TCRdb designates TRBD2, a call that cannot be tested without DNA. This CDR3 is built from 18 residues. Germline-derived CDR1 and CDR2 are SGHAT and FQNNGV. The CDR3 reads CASSLDRGWRASYNEQFF.

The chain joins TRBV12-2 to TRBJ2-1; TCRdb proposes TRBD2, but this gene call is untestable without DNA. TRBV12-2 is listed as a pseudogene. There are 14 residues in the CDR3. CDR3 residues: CARKGLAGYNEQFF.

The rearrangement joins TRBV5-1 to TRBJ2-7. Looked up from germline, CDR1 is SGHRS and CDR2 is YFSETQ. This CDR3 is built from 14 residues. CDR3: CASSLDIIGLEQYF.

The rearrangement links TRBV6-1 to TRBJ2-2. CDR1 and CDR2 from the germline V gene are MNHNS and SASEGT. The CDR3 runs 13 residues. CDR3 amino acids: CASYLGNTGELFF.

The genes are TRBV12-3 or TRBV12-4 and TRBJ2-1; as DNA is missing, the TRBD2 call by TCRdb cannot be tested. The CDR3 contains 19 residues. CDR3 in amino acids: CASSDLNRDSSRSYNEQFF.